Each of the 26 T cell receptor beta chains below was sequenced from the same sample in a study of chemoradiotherapy in HPV16-positive cancers. The method was immunoSEQ multiplex PCR; TCRdb's version includes in-frame clones alone and lacks a portion of them. The repertoire has under 70,000 clones, more than 90% of them found once; the top ten carry 2.5% to 4%. The sample consisted of blood, taken from a patient who underwent chemoradiotherapy. These receptors came from a human donor with HPV-associated anogenital cancer.

The V and J genes are TRBV19 and TRBJ1-5; unclear D gene. CDR1 LNHDA and CDR2 SQIVND come from the germline V gene (reference sequence). The germline V and J ends were trimmed by 3 bases and 6 bases, with 18 bases remaining between them. The CDR3 sequence is 16 residues long. CDR3 nucleotides: TGTGCCAGTAGTATCCCGACCGCCGGCCGTGGTCAGCCCCAGCATTTT. It is translated as CASSIPTAGRGQPQHF.

This clone has only a few counts. The chain uses TRBV10-3 and TRBJ2-3; 8 nucleotides align to TRBD1. Unmatched junction bases numbered 6, after V lost 6 bases and J lost 1 base. From germline, CDR1 is ENHRY and CDR2 SYGVKD. The CDR3 totals 15 residues. The CDR3 is CAISPPGQGTDTQYF. CDR3 coding DNA: TGTGCCATCAGCCCACCGGGACAGGGCACAGATACGCAGTATTTT.

The rearrangement uses TRBV7-9 and TRBJ1-2; no firm D call. Germline CDR1 and CDR2: SEHNR and FQNEAQ (reference sequence). The CDR3 is 17 amino acids. With 2 bases removed from V and 2 bases from J, the gap between germline ends came to 18 bases. CDR3 region: CASSLRAHPNVNYGYTF. In DNA, the CDR3 is TGTGCCAGCAGCTTAAGAGCCCATCCCAATGTAAACTATGGCTACACCTTC.

The chain joins TRBV9 to TRBJ1-5, with a weak D call TRBD1 (5 bases). The V end was cut by 0 bases, the J end by 4 bases, with 8 bases between. There are 14 residues in the CDR3. CDR1 is SGDLS, CDR2 YYNGEE, per germline. CDR3: CASSVGQTNQPQHF. The CDR3 DNA is TGTGCCAGCAGCGTAGGACAGACTAATCAGCCCCAGCATTTT.

This clone showed up just a few times. This sequence joins TRBV6-5 and TRBJ2-7; possibly TRBD1 or TRBD2 for D (5 bases each). This CDR3 contains 15 residues. CDR1 and CDR2 from the germline V gene are MNHEY and SVGAGI. V lost 4 bases and J lost 0, with 13 bases in between. The CDR3 sequence is CASSLGTLGSYEQYF. Here the CDR3 DNA reads TGTGCCAGCAGTTTGGGGACCCTAGGCTCCTACGAGCAGTACTTC.

V usage is TRBV2 and J usage is TRBJ2-2; TRBD1 matches 8 bases. The J segment lost 5 bases and the V segment lost 1 base, leaving 6 bases of the junction unmatched. The CDR3 runs to 16 residues. CDR1 is SNHLY, CDR2 FYNNEI, per germline. The CDR3 sequence: CASSEEAGGRTGELFF. As DNA, the CDR3 is TGTGCCAGCAGTGAAGAGGCAGGGGGCAGGACCGGGGAGCTGTTTTTT.

This clone is a singleton in its sample. The chain joins TRBV7-6 to TRBJ2-3; D is unresolved. The V gene lost 1 base and the J gene lost 1 base, with 3 bases spanning the gap. Germline V gene data show CDR1 as SGHVS and CDR2 as FNYEAQ. The CDR3 loop spans 13 amino acids. CDR3 bases: TGTGCCAGCAGCTTAGGTGGCACAGATACGCAGTATTTT. Translated: CASSLGGTDTQYF.

The chain is built from TRBV7-2 and TRBJ2-5; 10 nucleotides match TRBD2. Trimming cost V 4 bases and J 2 bases; bases outside gene matches: 13. This CDR3 spans 18 amino acids. The germline gives CDR1 SGHTA, CDR2 FQGNSA. The CDR3 protein is CASSSPRASGGQQETQYF. The CDR3 DNA is TGTGCCAGCAGCTCCCCGAGGGCTAGCGGGGGCCAACAAGAGACCCAGTACTTC. Complete variable domain (other parts from reference TRBV7-2 and TRBJ2-5): GAGVSQSPSNKVTEKGKDVELRCDPISGHTALYWYRQSLGQGLEFLIYFQGNSAPDKSGLPSDRFSAERTGGSVSTLTIQRTQQEDSAVYLCASSSPRASGGQQETQYFGPGTRLLVL.

The chain combines TRBV2 with TRBJ1-3; D ambiguous. V was pared by 7 bases and J by 2 bases, with 12 bases between. Germline loops: CDR1 SNHLY, CDR2 FYNNEI. The CDR3 consists of 14 residues. The CDR3 coding sequence is TGTGCCAGCACGAACGGAAGTCCTGGAAACACCATATATTTT. Translating gives CASTNGSPGNTIYF.

This clone showed up just once. V and J are TRBV7-9 and TRBJ2-4; D remains unclear. The V gene's germline CDR1 is SEHNR and CDR2 FQNEAQ (reference sequence). Between the trimmed V and J ends, which lost 5 bases and 3 bases, there was a span of 17 bases. This CDR3 is 16 amino acids long. DNA for the CDR3: TGTGCCAGCAGCAAAACCGGGTTAGTCGACAAAAACATTCAGTACTTC. It yields the protein CASSKTGLVDKNIQYF.

V and J are TRBV4-2 and TRBJ2-3; TRBD2 matches 7 bases. The CDR3 is 19 residues long. Germline CDR1 and CDR2: LGHNA and YNFKEQ. The ends lost 4 bases at V and 0 bases at J; junction bases unmatched: 16. The CDR3 loop reads CASSLLELLADTSTDTQYF. CDR3 sequence (DNA): TGTGCCAGCAGCCTCTTGGAGCTCCTAGCGGATACTAGCACAGATACGCAGTATTTT.

The V and J genes are TRBV30 and TRBJ1-1; possible D gene TRBD1, 5 bases. This CDR3 comprises 13 residues. CDR1 and CDR2 (germline): GTSNPN, SVGIG (reference sequence). V lost 3 bases to trimming and J lost 5 bases, with 13 bases between them. As DNA, the CDR3 is TGTGCCTGGAGGGTCCAGGGACGGACTGAAGCTTTCTTT. Protein sequence: CAWRVQGRTEAFF.

The rearrangement links TRBV19 to TRBJ1-2; TRBD1 matches at 8 bases. Germline CDR1 LNHDA, CDR2 SQIVND (reference sequence). The CDR3 totals 13 residues. V gave up 4 bases and J gave up 2 bases; unmatched junction bases: 0. The CDR3 nucleotides are TGTGCCAGTAGTAGGACAGGGAACTATGGCTACACCTTC. Its protein is CASSRTGNYGYTF.

This sequence joins TRBV2 and TRBJ2-2, with D perhaps TRBD2 (5 bases). Trimming removed 11 bases at V and 4 bases at J, with 17 bases between. The CDR3 length is 14 residues. Germline lookup yields CDR1 SNHLY and CDR2 FYNNEI. Written as DNA, the CDR3 is TGTGCCGGAACAGAGGGTCGGGCCACCGGGGAGCTGTTTTTT. Protein sequence: CAGTEGRATGELFF.

The chain joins TRBV30 to TRBJ2-5; the D gene could be TRBD1 or TRBD2 (5 bases each). The last part of the DNA fits TRBJ2-7 better; the J call may be wrong. CDR3 length: 13 amino acids. Germline lookup yields CDR1 GTSNPN and CDR2 SVGIG (reference sequence). CDR3 sequence: CAWRGTRTGEQYF. The CDR3 DNA is TGTGCCTGGAGGGGGACGAGAACCGGCGAGCAGTACTTC.

The rearrangement joins TRBV7-2 to TRBJ1-2, with 8 bases fitting TRBD1. The CDR3 is 16 residues long. Germline CDR1 SGHTA, CDR2 FQGNSA. Germline trimming cut 5 bases from V and 8 bases from J; bases unmatched to any gene: 16. CDR3 sequence reads: CASSLNYGQGGEGYTF. The CDR3 region has the DNA TGTGCCAGCAGCCTAAACTACGGACAGGGAGGGGAAGGCTACACCTTC.

On this clone itself: The junction shows a germline mismatch at one end, possibly a read error. The chain couples TRBV13 to TRBJ2-3; 7 positions agree with TRBD2. Germline V gene lookup returns CDR1 PRHDT and CDR2 FYEKMQ (reference sequence). The CDR3 loop spans 14 amino acids. This chain's CDR3 is CVSSSTGGSDTQYF. The CDR3 DNA is TGTGTCAGCAGCTCCACGGGGGGATCAGATACGCAGTATTTT.

This clone is a singleton in its sample. The chain carries TRBV19 and TRBJ1-5, with D unresolved. Germline V gives CDR1 LNHDA, CDR2 SQIVND (reference sequence). The CDR3 covers 13 residues. V was clipped by 0 bases and J by 6 bases, with 6 bases between them. Here the CDR3 reads CASSIDLGQPQHF. CDR3 nucleotides: TGTGCCAGTAGTATAGATCTTGGTCAGCCCCAGCATTTT.

Concerning this clone itself: The germline gene is not matched at one end of the junction; a read error may be the cause. This chain connects TRBV7-7 to TRBJ2-3; D might be TRBD2 (6 bases). Germline CDR1 is SSHAT and CDR2 is FNYEAQ (reference sequence). CDR3 length: 15 amino acids. CDR3 amino acids: CASSLGEASTDTQYF. CDR3 DNA sequence: TGTGCTAGCAGCCTGGGGGAGGCTAGCACAGATACGCAGTATTTT.

The genes are TRBV7-2 and TRBJ1-1, with unresolved D. The CDR3 has 15 residues. The germline V gene encodes CDR1 SGHTA and CDR2 FQGNSA. V was clipped by 1 base and J by 5 bases, with 14 bases between them. This CDR3 is CASSLEFGRLTEAFF. CDR3 nucleotide sequence: TGTGCCAGCAGCTTAGAATTTGGAAGGTTGACTGAAGCTTTCTTT.

This rearrangement joins TRBV14 to TRBJ1-2; possibly TRBD1 for D (5 bases). The CDR3 extends over 14 amino acids. Trimming took 4 bases from V and 4 from J, leaving 13 bases between them. Germline CDR1 is SGHDN and CDR2 is FVKESK. CDR3: CASSPGQFVYGYTF. The CDR3 DNA sequence: TGTGCCAGCAGCCCCGGACAATTTGTCTATGGCTACACCTTC.

The V and J genes are TRBV18 and TRBJ1-6, with TRBD1 matching 9 bases. CDR3 length equals 15 residues. V lost 3 bases to trimming and J lost 8 bases; unmatched junction nucleotides: 5. The V gene's germline CDR1 is KGHSH and CDR2 LQKENI. The CDR3 loop reads CASSPQTGGDSPLHF. Written as DNA, the CDR3 is TGTGCCAGCTCACCCCAGACAGGGGGGGATTCACCCCTCCACTTT.

The rearrangement uses TRBV6-5 and TRBJ1-2; D may be TRBD1 (5 bases). CDR1 is MNHEY and CDR2 is SVGAGI in the germline V gene. Trimming stripped 0 bases from V and 7 bases from J, with 12 bases between. The CDR3 spans 14 residues. Written as DNA, the CDR3 is TGTGCCAGCAGTTACTCGGGGGGTAGGGCTGGCTACACCTTC. Encoded protein: CASSYSGGRAGYTF.

This chain links TRBV27 with TRBJ1-2, with D maybe TRBD1 (6 bases). Per germline, CDR1 MNHEY and CDR2 SMNVEV (reference sequence). This CDR3 has 14 amino acids. Trimming cost V 2 bases and J 4 bases, with 11 bases left between them. The CDR3, as DNA: TGTGCCAGCAGTTTAAGGGGGGAAGGCTATGGCTACACCTTC. It is translated as CASSLRGEGYGYTF.

This chain links TRBV5-1 with TRBJ1-4; D possibly corresponds to TRBD1 (5 bases). Trimming left V 0 bases short and J 6 bases short, with 12 bases between. The CDR3 has 15 residues. Looked up from germline, CDR1 is SGHRS and CDR2 is YFSETQ. CDR3 loop: CASSLGGRKDEKLFF. Here the CDR3 DNA reads TGCGCCAGCAGCTTGGGGGGCCGGAAAGATGAAAAACTGTTTTTT.

The chain joins TRBV6-1 to TRBJ1-1; D is ambiguous. The CDR3 extends over 14 amino acids. Per the germline V gene, CDR1 is MNHNS and CDR2 is SASEGT. V was shortened by 6 bases and J by 9 bases, with 20 bases between the two germline ends. The CDR3 loop is CASSRYSGAAQAFF. In DNA form, the CDR3 reads TGTGCCAGCAGCCGGTATAGCGGCGCAGCCCAAGCTTTCTTT.